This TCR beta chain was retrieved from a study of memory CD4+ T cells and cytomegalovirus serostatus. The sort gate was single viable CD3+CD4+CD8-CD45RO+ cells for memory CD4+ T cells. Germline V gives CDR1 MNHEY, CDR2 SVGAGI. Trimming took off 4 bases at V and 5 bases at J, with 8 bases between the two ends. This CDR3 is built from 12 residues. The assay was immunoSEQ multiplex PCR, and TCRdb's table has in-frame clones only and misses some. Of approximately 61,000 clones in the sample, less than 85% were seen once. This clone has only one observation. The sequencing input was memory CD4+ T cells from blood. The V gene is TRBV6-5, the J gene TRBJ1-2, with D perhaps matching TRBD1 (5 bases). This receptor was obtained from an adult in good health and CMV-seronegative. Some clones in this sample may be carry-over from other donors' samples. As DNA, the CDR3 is TGTGCCAGCAGTTCAGGGTTTTATGGCTACACCTTC. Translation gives CASSSGFYGYTF.